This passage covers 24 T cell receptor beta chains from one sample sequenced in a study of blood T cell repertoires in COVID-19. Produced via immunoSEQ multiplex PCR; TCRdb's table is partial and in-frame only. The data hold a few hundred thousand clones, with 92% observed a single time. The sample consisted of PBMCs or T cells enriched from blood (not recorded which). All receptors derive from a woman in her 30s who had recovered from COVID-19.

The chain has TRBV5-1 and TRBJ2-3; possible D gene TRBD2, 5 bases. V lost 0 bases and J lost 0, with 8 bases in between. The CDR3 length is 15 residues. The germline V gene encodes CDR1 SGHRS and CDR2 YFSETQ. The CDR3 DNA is TGCGCCAGCAGCTTGGCGTTAGCGAGCACAGATACGCAGTATTTT. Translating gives CASSLALASTDTQYF.

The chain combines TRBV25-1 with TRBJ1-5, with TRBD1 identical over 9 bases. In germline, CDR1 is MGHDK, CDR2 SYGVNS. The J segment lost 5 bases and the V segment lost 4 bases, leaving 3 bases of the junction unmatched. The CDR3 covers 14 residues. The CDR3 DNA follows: TGTGCCAGCAGTGGGGGGACAGGGTATCAGCCCCAGCATTTT. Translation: CASSGGTGYQPQHF.

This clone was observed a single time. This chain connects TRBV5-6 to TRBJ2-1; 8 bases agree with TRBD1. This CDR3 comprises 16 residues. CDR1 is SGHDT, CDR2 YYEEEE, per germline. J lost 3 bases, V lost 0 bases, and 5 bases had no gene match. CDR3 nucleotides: TGTGCCAGCAGCTTGGAGGGCAGGGGGCACTACAATGAGCAGTTCTTC. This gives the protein CASSLEGRGHYNEQFF.

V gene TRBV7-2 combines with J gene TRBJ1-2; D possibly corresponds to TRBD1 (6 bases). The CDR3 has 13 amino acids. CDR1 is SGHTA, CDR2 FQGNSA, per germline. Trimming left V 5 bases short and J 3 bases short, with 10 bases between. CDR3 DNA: TGTGCCAGCAGCCAGACAGGCGACTATGGCTACACCTTC. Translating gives CASSQTGDYGYTF.

The CDR3 nucleotides are TGTGCCAGCAGTGACAGCAAAAATCAGCCCCAGCATTTT. It codes for CASSDSKNQPQHF. V and J are TRBV27 and TRBJ1-5; tentatively, D is TRBD1 (5 bases). This CDR3 spans 13 amino acids. Germline CDR1 MNHEY, CDR2 SMNVEV (reference sequence). With 5 bases removed from V and 4 bases from J, the gap between germline ends came to 9 bases.

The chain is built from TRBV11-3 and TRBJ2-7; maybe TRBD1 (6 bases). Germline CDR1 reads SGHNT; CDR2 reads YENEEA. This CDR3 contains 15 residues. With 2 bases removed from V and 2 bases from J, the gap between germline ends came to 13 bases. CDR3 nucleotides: TGTGCCAGCAGCTTAATGCAGACAGGCCCCTACGAGCAGTACTTC. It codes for CASSLMQTGPYEQYF.

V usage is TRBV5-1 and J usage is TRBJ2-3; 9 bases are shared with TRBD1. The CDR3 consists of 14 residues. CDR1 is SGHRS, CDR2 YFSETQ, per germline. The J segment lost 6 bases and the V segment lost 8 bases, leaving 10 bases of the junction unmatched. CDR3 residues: CASHTGTGFDTQYF. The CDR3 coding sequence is TGCGCCAGTCACACCGGGACAGGGTTCGATACGCAGTATTTT.

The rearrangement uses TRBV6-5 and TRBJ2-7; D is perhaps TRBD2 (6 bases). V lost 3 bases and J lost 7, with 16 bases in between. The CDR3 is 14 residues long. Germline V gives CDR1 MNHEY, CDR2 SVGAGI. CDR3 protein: CASSYTGSGGEQYF. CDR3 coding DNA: TGTGCCAGCAGTTATACCGGGTCTGGAGGGGAGCAGTACTTC.

The CDR3 region is CASSQEQETYGYTF. The DNA of the CDR3 is TGTGCCAGCAGCCAAGAACAGGAGACCTATGGCTACACCTTC. The V call is TRBV4-2, the J call TRBJ1-2; D possibly corresponds to TRBD1 (5 bases). Germline-derived CDR1 and CDR2 are LGHNA and YNFKEQ. Trimming took 0 bases from V and 4 from J, leaving 9 bases between them. There are 14 residues in the CDR3.

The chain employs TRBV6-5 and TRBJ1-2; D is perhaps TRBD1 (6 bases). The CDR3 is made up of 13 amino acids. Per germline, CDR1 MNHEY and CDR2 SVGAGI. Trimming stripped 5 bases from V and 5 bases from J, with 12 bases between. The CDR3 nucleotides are TGTGCCAGCAGTAAATCGGACAGTTATGGCTACACCTTC. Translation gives CASSKSDSYGYTF.

CDR3 sequence: CASSFTGGTQPQHF. DNA of the CDR3: TGTGCCAGCAGTTTTACAGGGGGTACTCAGCCCCAGCATTTT. The chain combines TRBV28 with TRBJ1-5; 8 bases fit TRBD1. The junction had 4 bases not matched to a gene; V was cut back by 3 bases and J by 6 bases. The CDR3 is made up of 14 amino acids. Germline V gene lookup returns CDR1 MDHEN and CDR2 SYDVKM.

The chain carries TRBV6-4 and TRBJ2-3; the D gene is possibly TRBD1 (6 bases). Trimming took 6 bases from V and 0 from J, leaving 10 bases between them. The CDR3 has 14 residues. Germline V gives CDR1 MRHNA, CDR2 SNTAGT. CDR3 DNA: TGTGCCAGCAGCCAGGGGTTGAGCACAGATACGCAGTATTTT. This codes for CASSQGLSTDTQYF.

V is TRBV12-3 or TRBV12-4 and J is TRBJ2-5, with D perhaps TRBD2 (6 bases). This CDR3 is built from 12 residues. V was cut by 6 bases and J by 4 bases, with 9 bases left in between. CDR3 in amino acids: CASSQGGETQYF. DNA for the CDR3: TGTGCCAGCAGCCAGGGAGGAGAGACCCAGTACTTC.

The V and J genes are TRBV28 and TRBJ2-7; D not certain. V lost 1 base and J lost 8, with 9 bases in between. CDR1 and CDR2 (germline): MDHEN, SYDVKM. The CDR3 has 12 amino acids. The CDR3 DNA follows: TGTGCCAGCAGTTTATTTGGGCTCCAGCAGTACTTC. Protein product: CASSLFGLQQYF.

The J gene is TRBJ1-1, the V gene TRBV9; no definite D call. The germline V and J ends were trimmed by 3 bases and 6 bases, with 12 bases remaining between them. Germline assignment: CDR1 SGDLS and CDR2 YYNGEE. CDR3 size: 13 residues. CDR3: CASSEQGQAEAFF. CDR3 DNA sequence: TGTGCCAGCAGCGAGCAAGGTCAGGCTGAAGCTTTCTTT.

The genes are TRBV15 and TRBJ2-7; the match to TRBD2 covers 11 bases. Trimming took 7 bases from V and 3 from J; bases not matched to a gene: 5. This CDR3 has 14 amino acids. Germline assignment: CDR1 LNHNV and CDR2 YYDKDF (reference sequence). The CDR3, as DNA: TGTGCCACCACCAGTACTAGCGGGGGCTACGAGCAGTACTTC. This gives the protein CATTSTSGGYEQYF.

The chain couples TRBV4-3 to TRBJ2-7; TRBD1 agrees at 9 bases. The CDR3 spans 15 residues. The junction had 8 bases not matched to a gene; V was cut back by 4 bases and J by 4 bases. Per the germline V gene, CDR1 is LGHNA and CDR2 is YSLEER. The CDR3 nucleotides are TGCGCCAGCAGCCCCGGACAGGGGAGCATGTACGAGCAGTACTTC. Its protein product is CASSPGQGSMYEQYF.

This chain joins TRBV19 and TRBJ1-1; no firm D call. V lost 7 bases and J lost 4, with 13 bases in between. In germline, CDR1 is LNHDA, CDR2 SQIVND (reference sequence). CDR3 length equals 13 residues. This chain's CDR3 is CASMEVLSTEAFF. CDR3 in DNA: TGTGCCAGTATGGAGGTTTTGAGCACTGAAGCTTTCTTT.

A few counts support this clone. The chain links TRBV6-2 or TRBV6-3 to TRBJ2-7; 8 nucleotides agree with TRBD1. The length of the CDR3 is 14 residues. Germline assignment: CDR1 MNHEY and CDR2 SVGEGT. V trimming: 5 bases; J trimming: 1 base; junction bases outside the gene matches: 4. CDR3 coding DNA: TGTGCCAGCAGTCGGACAGGGCAATCCTACGAGCAGTACTTC. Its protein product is CASSRTGQSYEQYF.

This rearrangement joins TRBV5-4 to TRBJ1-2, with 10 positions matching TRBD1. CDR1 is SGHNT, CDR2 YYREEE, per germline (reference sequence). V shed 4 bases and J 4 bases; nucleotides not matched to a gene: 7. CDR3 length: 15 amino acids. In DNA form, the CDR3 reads TGTGCCAGCAGCGGAAGTTGGACAGGGGGCTATGGCTACACCTTC. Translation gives CASSGSWTGGYGYTF.

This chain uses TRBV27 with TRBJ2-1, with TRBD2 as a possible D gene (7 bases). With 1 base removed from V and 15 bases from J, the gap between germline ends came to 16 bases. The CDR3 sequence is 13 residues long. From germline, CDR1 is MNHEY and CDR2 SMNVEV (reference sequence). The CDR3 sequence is CASSLYESGTRFF. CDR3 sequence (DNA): TGTGCCAGCAGTTTATACGAGAGCGGGACAAGGTTCTTC.

The CDR3 is CASSAGRNTEAFF. The CDR3 DNA is TGTGCCAGCAGTGCAGGAAGGAACACTGAAGCTTTCTTT. The V call is TRBV2, the J call TRBJ1-1; no definite D call. Trimming removed 4 bases from V and 1 base from J, with 7 bases in between. CDR1 SNHLY and CDR2 FYNNEI come from the germline V gene. This CDR3 has 13 residues.

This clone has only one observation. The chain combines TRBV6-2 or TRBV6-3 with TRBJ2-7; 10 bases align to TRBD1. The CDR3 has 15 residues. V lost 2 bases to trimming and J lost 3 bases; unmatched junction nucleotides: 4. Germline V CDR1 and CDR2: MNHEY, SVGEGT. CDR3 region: CASSYVTGGDYEQYF. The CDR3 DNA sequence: TGTGCCAGCAGTTACGTGACAGGGGGCGACTACGAGCAGTACTTC.

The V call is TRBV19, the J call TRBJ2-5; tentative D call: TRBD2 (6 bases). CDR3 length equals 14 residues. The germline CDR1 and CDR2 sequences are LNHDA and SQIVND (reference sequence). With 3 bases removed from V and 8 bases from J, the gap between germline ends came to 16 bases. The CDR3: CASSMGTQAGTQYF. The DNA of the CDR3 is TGTGCCAGTAGTATGGGGACCCAGGCGGGAACCCAGTACTTC.